The 23 T cell receptor beta chains below were found in one sample sequenced in a study of blood T cell repertoires in COVID-19. Only in-frame clones appear in the TCRdb table, and some are missing; sequencing was by immunoSEQ multiplex PCR. The repertoire includes 250,000 to 300,000 clones, roughly 93% of them detected once, and 2.3% sits in the top ten. The sample taken for sequencing was PBMCs or T cells enriched from blood (not recorded which). Source of these receptors: a woman aged 40 to 50 with acute COVID-19.

This chain connects TRBV24-1 to TRBJ2-7; possible D gene TRBD1, 5 bases. Trimming removed 4 bases from V and 2 bases from J, with 11 bases in between. The CDR3 is made up of 14 amino acids. Germline V CDR1 and CDR2: KGHDR, SFDVKD. Written as DNA, the CDR3 is TGTGCCACCAGTGACCCTACAGGACCCTACGAGCAGTACTTC. It encodes CATSDPTGPYEQYF.

This clone has at least ten counts. The chain is built from TRBV18 and TRBJ2-7; 12 bases align to TRBD1. This CDR3 comprises 16 residues. V shed 3 bases, J shed 6 bases, and the junction held 9 bases outside the gene matches. CDR1 KGHSH and CDR2 LQKENI come from the germline V gene. This CDR3 reads CASSPPGQGARGEQYF. Written as DNA, the CDR3 is TGTGCCAGCTCACCTCCGGGACAGGGGGCGCGAGGCGAGCAGTACTTC.

On this clone: The same CDR3 can be traced to other DNA sequences in this sample. This chain uses TRBV28 with TRBJ1-2; perhaps TRBD1 as D (6 bases). Germline CDR1 MDHEN, CDR2 SYDVKM. Trimming took 6 bases from V and 4 from J, leaving 12 bases between them. This CDR3 spans 13 amino acids. CDR3 sequence reads: CASSLQGSYGYTF. The CDR3 coding sequence is TGTGCCAGCAGCCTTCAGGGGTCCTATGGCTACACCTTC.

V gene TRBV3-1 (or the pseudogene TRBV3-2) combines with J gene TRBJ1-4, with a tentative D call TRBD1 (5 bases). Germline assignment: CDR1 LGHDT and CDR2 YNNKEL (reference sequence). Deletions cut 3 bases from V and 8 bases from J, with 19 bases between. The CDR3 is made up of 16 amino acids. CDR3 protein: CASSHQQGAYREKLFF. DNA of the CDR3: TGTGCCAGCAGCCACCAGCAGGGCGCATATAGGGAAAAACTGTTTTTT.

The chain is built from TRBV27 and TRBJ2-2; 13 nucleotides agree with TRBD2. This CDR3 contains 18 residues. The V gene's germline CDR1 is MNHEY and CDR2 SMNVEV (reference sequence). With 3 bases clipped from V and 4 bases from J, the junction kept 8 bases outside the gene matches. Here the CDR3 DNA reads TGTGCCAGCAGTTTCTATGGACTAGCGGGAGCCTTCACCGGGGAGCTGTTTTTT. Protein: CASSFYGLAGAFTGELFF.

The chain uses TRBV3-1 (or the pseudogene TRBV3-2) and TRBJ2-5; TRBD1 matches 12 bases. CDR3 length: 16 amino acids. Germline assignment: CDR1 LGHDT and CDR2 YNNKEL (reference sequence). J lost 4 bases, V lost 4 bases, and 7 bases had no gene match. CDR3 DNA: TGTGCCAGCAGCCTCGGGACAGGGGGCGTTGGAGAGACCCAGTACTTC. Translating gives CASSLGTGGVGETQYF.

V is TRBV9 and J is TRBJ2-7, with D perhaps TRBD1 (5 bases). Germline-derived CDR1 and CDR2 are SGDLS and YYNGEE. The V gene lost 3 bases and the J gene lost 0 bases, with 10 bases spanning the gap. The CDR3 is 14 residues long. The chain's CDR3 is CASSEQVSSYEQYF. The CDR3 DNA is TGTGCCAGCAGCGAACAGGTTAGCTCCTACGAGCAGTACTTC.

This clone has just one count. This chain links TRBV19 with TRBJ2-3; D possibly corresponds to TRBD2 (6 bases). CDR1 LNHDA and CDR2 SQIVND come from the germline V gene (reference sequence). The germline V and J ends were trimmed by 3 bases and 5 bases, with 15 bases remaining between them. There are 15 residues in the CDR3. The CDR3 DNA reads TGTGCCAGTAGTATCAAGGGGAGGTCGGAAGATACGCAGTATTTT. Its protein product is CASSIKGRSEDTQYF.

This chain connects TRBV18 to TRBJ1-2, with TRBD1 as a possible D gene (5 bases). V lost 5 bases to trimming and J lost 7 bases, with 20 bases between them. The CDR3 loop spans 15 amino acids. CDR1 KGHSH and CDR2 LQKENI come from the germline V gene. The CDR3 bases are TGTGCCAGCTCATCTACTCCCCGGGGGGTTATTGGCTACACCTTC. This sequence encodes CASSSTPRGVIGYTF.

This chain uses TRBV11-3 with TRBJ2-1; D remains unclear. Germline CDR1 SGHNT, CDR2 YENEEA. V was pared by 5 bases and J by 6 bases, with 11 bases between. This CDR3 comprises 13 residues. CDR3 in DNA: TGTGCCAGCAGCCCCGACAATACCAATGAGCAGTTCTTC. Translated: CASSPDNTNEQFF.

The CDR3 region is CASSMRTGGHREQYF. CDR3 DNA sequence: TGTGCCAGTAGTATGCGGACAGGGGGTCATCGGGAGCAGTACTTC. This chain joins TRBV19 and TRBJ2-7, with 10 positions matching TRBD1. The J segment lost 7 bases and the V segment lost 3 bases, leaving 9 bases of the junction unmatched. The CDR3 has 15 amino acids. Germline-derived CDR1 and CDR2 are LNHDA and SQIVND (reference sequence). Looking up the rest from reference TRBV19 and TRBJ2-7 gives the full variable domain: DGGITQSPKYLFRKEGQNVTLSCEQNLNHDAMYWYRQDPGQGLRLIYYSQIVNDFQKGDIAEGYSVSREKKESFPLTVTSAQKNPTAFYLCASSMRTGGHREQYFGPGTRLTVT.

The chain couples TRBV9 to TRBJ2-5; 9 positions agree with TRBD2. Germline CDR1 SGDLS, CDR2 YYNGEE. The CDR3 length is 16 residues. Trimming at V came to 2 bases and at J to 5 bases, leaving 10 bases not matched to a gene. Here the CDR3 DNA reads TGTGCCAGCAGCGTGACCCCGGGGACTAGCTGGGAGACCCAGTACTTC. Its translation is CASSVTPGTSWETQYF.

V usage is TRBV19 and J usage is TRBJ1-1, with D unclear. Between the trimmed V and J ends, which lost 3 bases and 1 base, there was a span of 9 bases. Germline lookup yields CDR1 LNHDA and CDR2 SQIVND (reference sequence). The CDR3 runs to 14 residues. In DNA, the CDR3 is TGTGCCAGTAGTATTGGGCCCCAGAACACTGAAGCTTTCTTT. It specifies CASSIGPQNTEAFF.

This chain links TRBV6-1 with TRBJ2-1; D might be TRBD1 (6 bases). This CDR3 region has 13 residues. The ends were cut back, 3 bases at V and 9 bases at J, with 12 bases in the middle. Germline V gene lookup returns CDR1 MNHNS and CDR2 SASEGT. As DNA, the CDR3 is TGTGCCAGCAGTGAGTACGCAGGGGTTGAGCAGTTCTTC. Translating it yields CASSEYAGVEQFF.

The rearrangement links TRBV25-1 to TRBJ2-2; tentatively, D is TRBD1 (6 bases). The germline V and J ends were trimmed by 5 bases and 7 bases, with 14 bases remaining between them. Germline CDR1 and CDR2: MGHDK and SYGVNS. The CDR3 is 14 residues long. Written as DNA, the CDR3 is TGTGCCAGCAGTTCCCGCAGGACAGACGGGGAGCTGTTTTTT. It codes for CASSSRRTDGELFF.

Concerning this clone: The identical CDR3 is also encoded by other nucleotide sequences in the sample. The chain combines TRBV6-5 with TRBJ1-5; tentative D call: TRBD1 (6 bases). CDR1 and CDR2 from the germline V gene are MNHEY and SVGAGI. V was shortened by 5 bases and J by 2 bases, with 10 bases between the two germline ends. The CDR3 is 14 residues long. In nucleotides, the CDR3 is TGTGCCAGCAGTCCCAGGGGTCGCAATCAGCCCCAGCATTTT. This translates into CASSPRGRNQPQHF.

The V and J genes are TRBV11-2 and TRBJ1-5; unclear D gene. The V end lost 2 bases, the J end lost 7 bases, and 9 bases lay between the germline ends. The CDR3 contains 13 residues. CDR1 SGHAT and CDR2 FQNNGV come from the germline V gene. CDR3 amino acids: CASSLWEYQPQHF. DNA of the CDR3: TGTGCCAGCAGCTTATGGGAGTACCAGCCCCAGCATTTT.

The V and J genes are TRBV6-2 or TRBV6-3 and TRBJ1-1; D is uncertain. CDR3 size: 15 residues. CDR1 and CDR2 (germline): MNHEY, SVGEGT. The V end was cut by 3 bases, the J end by 3 bases, with 14 bases between. The CDR3 sequence: CASSYKQALDTEAFF. DNA of the CDR3: TGTGCCAGCAGTTATAAGCAGGCGCTGGACACTGAAGCTTTCTTT.

The chain recombines TRBV9 with TRBJ2-4, with D possibly being TRBD2 (6 bases). This CDR3 spans 16 amino acids. V was trimmed by 4 bases and J by 5 bases, leaving 19 bases between them. CDR1 is SGDLS and CDR2 is YYNGEE in the germline V gene. CDR3 amino acids: CASSSSPVGGQNIQYF. The CDR3 nucleotides are TGTGCCAGCAGCTCATCCCCCGTCGGGGGACAAAACATTCAGTACTTC.

This chain joins TRBV29-1 and TRBJ2-3; D is unresolved. The CDR3 length is 10 residues. V shed 7 bases and J shed 1 base, with 3 bases lying between them. Per the germline V gene, CDR1 is SQVTM and CDR2 is ANQGSEA. Here the CDR3 DNA reads TGCAGCGGGCGCACAGATACGCAGTATTTT. It specifies CSGRTDTQYF.

The rearrangement joins TRBV4-3 to TRBJ1-6; the match to TRBD1 covers 7 bases. The CDR3 extends over 17 amino acids. In germline, CDR1 is LGHNA, CDR2 YSLEER. With 1 base clipped from V and 5 bases from J, the junction kept 8 bases outside the gene matches. The CDR3 sequence is CASSQGRPGTDNSPLHF. The CDR3 DNA reads as TGCGCCAGCAGCCAAGGGAGGCCCGGGACAGATAATTCACCCCTCCACTTT.

This clone turned up a few times. The rearrangement uses TRBV24-1 and TRBJ1-4; the D gene is possibly TRBD1 (6 bases). The CDR3 is 15 residues long. Germline V gene lookup returns CDR1 KGHDR and CDR2 SFDVKD. Trimming took off 3 bases at V and 5 bases at J, with 12 bases between the two ends. The CDR3 sequence is CATSDPRDTNEKLFF. The CDR3, as DNA: TGTGCCACCAGTGATCCCAGGGACACGAATGAAAAACTGTTTTTT.

This clone was seen more than once but under ten times. The chain uses TRBV4-2 and TRBJ2-7; weak D call: TRBD1 (5 bases). The germline V gene encodes CDR1 LGHNA and CDR2 YNFKEQ. V was cut by 4 bases and J by 3 bases, with 13 bases left in between. The CDR3 covers 14 residues. Here the CDR3 reads CASSPTRTSYEQYF. The CDR3 DNA reads TGTGCCAGCAGCCCCACAAGGACAAGCTACGAGCAGTACTTC.